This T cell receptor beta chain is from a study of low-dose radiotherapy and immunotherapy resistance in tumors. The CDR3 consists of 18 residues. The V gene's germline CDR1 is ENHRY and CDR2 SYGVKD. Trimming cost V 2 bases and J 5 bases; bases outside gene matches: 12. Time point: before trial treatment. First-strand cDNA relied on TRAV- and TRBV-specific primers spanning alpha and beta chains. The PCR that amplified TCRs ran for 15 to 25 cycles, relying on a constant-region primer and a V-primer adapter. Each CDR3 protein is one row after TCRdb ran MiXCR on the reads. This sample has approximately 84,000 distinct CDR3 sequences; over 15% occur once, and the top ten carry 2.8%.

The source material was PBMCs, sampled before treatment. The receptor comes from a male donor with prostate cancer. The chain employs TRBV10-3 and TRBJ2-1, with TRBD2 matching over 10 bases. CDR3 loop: CAISEVAASGRNDNEQFF. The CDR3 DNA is TGTGCCATCAGTGAGGTCGCGGCTAGCGGGAGAAACGACAATGAGCAGTTCTTC.